This TCR beta chain came from a study of blood T cells in healthy people across ages. V lost 3 bases, J lost 3 bases, and 5 bases stayed unmatched. This CDR3 has 16 residues. CDR1 SGHTA and CDR2 FQGNSA come from the germline V gene. A second PCR of roughly 7 to 11 cycles used a sample-barcoded 5' primer and a J-beta primer mix. TCRdb reanalysed the 5' RACE reads using MiXCR and keeps one entry per CDR3 protein. The sample shows roughly 500,000 distinct CDR3 sequences, about 26% of them seen only once. Isolated per sample were at least 6 million PBMCs. What was sequenced was blood. The rearrangement links TRBV7-2 to TRBJ2-1, with 10 bases aligning to TRBD2. The sequence was collected from a woman between 70 and 85 years old in good health. The CDR3: CASSFATSGFYNEQFF. CDR3 coding DNA: TGTGCCAGCAGCTTTGCGACTAGCGGGTTCTACAATGAGCAGTTCTTC.